A single sample gave rise to the 10 T cell receptor beta chains below, sequenced in a study of blood T cell repertoires in COVID-19. The repertoire was sequenced with immunoSEQ multiplex PCR; TCRdb's copy has only in-frame clones and lacks some. The sample shows under 200,000 clones, around 87% of them seen only once. Sequenced input: peripheral blood. The receptors here all came from a woman of 80 years or more in a cohort sampled during active or convalescent COVID-19.

The chain joins TRBV7-9 to TRBJ1-2; D gene uncertain. There are 15 residues in the CDR3. Trimming left V 5 bases short and J 0 bases short, with 13 bases between. Germline lookup yields CDR1 SEHNR and CDR2 FQNEAQ (reference sequence). Here the CDR3 DNA reads TGTGCCAGCAGCCTCGTCAGTCTGACTAACTATGGCTACACCTTC. This gives the protein CASSLVSLTNYGYTF.

V is TRBV7-2 and J is TRBJ2-4, with 14 positions matching TRBD2. Trimming cost V 4 bases and J 7 bases; bases outside gene matches: 12. The CDR3 runs 18 residues. Germline CDR1 is SGHTA and CDR2 is FQGNSA. CDR3 coding DNA: TGTGCCAGCAGCTCAAGAGGACTAGCGGGGGGACGAGGGAACATTCAGTACTTC. Its translation is CASSSRGLAGGRGNIQYF.

The chain carries TRBV7-9 and TRBJ2-5; D may be TRBD1 (6 bases). Germline-derived CDR1 and CDR2 are SEHNR and FQNEAQ (reference sequence). The CDR3 has 15 amino acids. Trimming stripped 6 bases from V and 1 base from J, with 15 bases between. The CDR3 loop is CASRPSGTSQETQYF. DNA for the CDR3: TGTGCCAGCAGACCGTCCGGGACATCCCAAGAGACCCAGTACTTC.

This clone appeared a few times. This chain connects TRBV28 to TRBJ1-6; D might be TRBD1 (6 bases). This CDR3 region has 14 residues. Trimming stripped 1 base from V and 14 bases from J, with 15 bases between. The germline V gene has CDR1 MDHEN and CDR2 SYDVKM. The CDR3 loop is CASSLSGAQRALHF. As DNA, the CDR3 is TGTGCCAGCAGTTTATCAGGGGCCCAACGTGCCCTCCACTTT.

This clone was counted only a few times. CDR3 DNA: TGCGCCAGCAGCTTGGGGGCCAGGGGTTTCTCCGGGGAGCTGTTTTTT. Encoded protein: CASSLGARGFSGELFF. The chain recombines TRBV5-1 with TRBJ2-2; possible D gene TRBD1, 6 bases. Germline V gene sequence: CDR1 SGHRS, CDR2 YFSETQ. V was pared by 0 bases and J by 6 bases, with 15 bases between. The CDR3 has 16 residues.

The chain has TRBV4-1 and TRBJ1-5; D possibly corresponds to TRBD1 (6 bases). The V and J ends lost 4 bases and 5 bases respectively, with 18 bases between them. Germline values: CDR1 MGHRA, CDR2 YSYEKL. The CDR3 runs 16 residues. CDR3 region: CASSRLQGPAYQPQHF. The CDR3 bases are TGCGCCAGCAGCCGCTTACAGGGCCCTGCCTATCAGCCCCAGCATTTT.

V is TRBV18 and J is TRBJ2-3; 7 bases agree with TRBD2. CDR1 is KGHSH, CDR2 LQKENI, per germline. The CDR3 sequence is 15 residues long. Unmatched junction bases numbered 8, after V lost 4 bases and J lost 4 bases. The CDR3, as DNA: TGTGCCAGCTCACGGCGGGAGATCGGCGCAGATACGCAGTATTTT. This encodes CASSRREIGADTQYF.

The chain has TRBV2 and TRBJ1-2, with 8 nucleotides matching TRBD1. Germline lookup yields CDR1 SNHLY and CDR2 FYNNEI. Trimming removed 6 bases from V and 7 bases from J; junction bases left unmatched: 7. The CDR3 is made up of 13 amino acids. The CDR3 sequence is CASSGYRGFGYTF. The CDR3 DNA reads as TGTGCCAGCAGCGGATACAGGGGGTTTGGCTACACCTTC.

The chain couples TRBV7-9 to TRBJ2-1, with TRBD2 identical over 7 bases. CDR1 is SEHNR and CDR2 is FQNEAQ in the germline V gene (reference sequence). The CDR3 spans 14 residues. The V segment lost 0 bases and the J segment 4 bases; nucleotides outside the gene matches: 0. The CDR3 protein is CASSLAGGYNEQFF. CDR3 nucleotide sequence: TGTGCCAGCAGCTTAGCGGGGGGGTACAATGAGCAGTTCTTC.

The chain employs TRBV25-1 and TRBJ2-7; D is ambiguous. This CDR3 spans 14 amino acids. V lost 2 bases and J 3 bases, leaving 11 bases between the germline ends. Germline lookup yields CDR1 MGHDK and CDR2 SYGVNS. The CDR3 region has the DNA TGTGCCAGCAGTGAAACCGACGGAGTCTACGAGCAGTACTTC. Its translation is CASSETDGVYEQYF.